This entry lists 10 T cell receptor beta chains sequenced from one sample in a study of blood T cell repertoires in COVID-19. Assay used: immunoSEQ multiplex PCR; TCRdb lists only in-frame clones, some missing. The sample has over 150,000 clones, 75% to 90% seen once; the top ten hold over 6%. The sequencing input was peripheral blood. The source of these receptors is a woman in her 70s with COVID-19, enrolled during active disease.

This chain connects TRBV4-1 to TRBJ2-1; TRBD2 matches at 8 bases. This CDR3 region has 15 residues. CDR1 MGHRA and CDR2 YSYEKL come from the germline V gene. Losses at the gene ends were 4 bases for V and 3 bases for J; bases not matched to a gene: 5. The CDR3 here is CASSPSGSFYNEQFF. For the CDR3, the DNA is TGCGCCAGCAGCCCAAGCGGGAGTTTCTACAATGAGCAGTTCTTC.

The chain recombines TRBV6-5 with TRBJ2-1, with TRBD1 as a possible D gene (5 bases). The CDR3 has 14 amino acids. Germline values: CDR1 MNHEY, CDR2 SVGAGI. The V end lost 6 bases, the J end lost 9 bases, and 18 bases lay between the germline ends. The CDR3 here is CASSSGWGIPEQFF. The CDR3, as DNA: TGTGCCAGCAGCTCCGGATGGGGCATTCCTGAGCAGTTCTTC.

This chain uses TRBV27 with TRBJ2-7; TRBD2 might be the D (6 bases). Between the trimmed V and J ends, which lost 7 bases and 4 bases, there was a span of 26 bases. The CDR3 spans 17 residues. Germline-derived CDR1 and CDR2 are MNHEY and SMNVEV (reference sequence). CDR3 sequence reads: CASTSLGSTTSRYEQYF. The CDR3 DNA reads TGTGCCAGCACTTCATTGGGCTCGACGACTAGTCGATACGAGCAGTACTTC.

The chain uses TRBV27 and TRBJ1-5, with D possibly matching TRBD1 (6 bases). The CDR3 covers 13 residues. CDR1 is MNHEY and CDR2 is SMNVEV in the germline V gene (reference sequence). V gave up 2 bases and J gave up 6 bases, with 8 bases separating them. The CDR3 reads CASSLQGSQPQHF. CDR3 DNA: TGTGCCAGCAGTTTACAGGGGTCTCAGCCCCAGCATTTT.

This clone occurred a few times. V gene TRBV27 combines with J gene TRBJ2-2, with TRBD2 as a possible D gene (5 bases). With 4 bases removed from V and 1 base from J, the gap between germline ends came to 10 bases. Germline CDR1 MNHEY, CDR2 SMNVEV (reference sequence). The CDR3 is 15 residues long. CDR3 residues: CASSSLEGNTGELFF. The CDR3 DNA reads as TGTGCCAGCAGTTCCCTTGAGGGGAACACCGGGGAGCTGTTTTTT.

J is TRBJ1-4 and V is TRBV28, with no clear D. This CDR3 has 17 residues. Germline V gene data show CDR1 as MDHEN and CDR2 as SYDVKM. Between the trimmed V and J ends, which lost 1 base and 1 base, there was a span of 13 bases. CDR3: CASSLSPTSRTNEKLFF. CDR3 nucleotides: TGTGCCAGCAGTTTATCCCCGACAAGCCGAACTAATGAAAAACTGTTTTTT.

This rearrangement joins TRBV5-1 to TRBJ2-5; 10 nucleotides align to TRBD2. CDR3 size: 17 residues. V was pared by 4 bases and J by 4 bases, with 13 bases of the junction left unmatched. CDR1 SGHRS and CDR2 YFSETQ come from the germline V gene. The CDR3 sequence: CASSVLAGVGERETQYF. Written as DNA, the CDR3 is TGCGCCAGCAGCGTTCTAGCGGGAGTAGGGGAAAGAGAGACCCAGTACTTC.

The chain couples TRBV19 to TRBJ1-4; a weak D match, TRBD1 (5 bases). The length of the CDR3 is 15 residues. Germline assignment: CDR1 LNHDA and CDR2 SQIVND (reference sequence). Trimming cost V 7 bases and J 0 bases, with 12 bases left between them. CDR3 amino acids: CASTGAPATNEKLFF. The CDR3 bases are TGTGCCAGTACTGGGGCGCCAGCAACTAATGAAAAACTGTTTTTT.

V usage is TRBV19 and J usage is TRBJ2-1, with 7 bases matching TRBD2. The CDR3 consists of 13 residues. V lost 3 bases to trimming and J lost 8 bases; unmatched junction nucleotides: 4. Germline-derived CDR1 and CDR2 are LNHDA and SQIVND (reference sequence). The CDR3 coding sequence is TGTGCCAGTAGTATTGGGGGGAGGGATGAGCAGTTCTTC. It translates to CASSIGGRDEQFF.

This chain joins TRBV5-1 and TRBJ1-3; D is possibly TRBD1 (5 bases). Germline V gene data show CDR1 as SGHRS and CDR2 as YFSETQ. Deletions cut 0 bases from V and 4 bases from J, with 11 bases between. The CDR3 is made up of 15 amino acids. The CDR3 nucleotides read TGCGCCAGCAGCTTGGGGTCGGCAGGGGGAAACACCATATATTTT. It yields the protein CASSLGSAGGNTIYF.